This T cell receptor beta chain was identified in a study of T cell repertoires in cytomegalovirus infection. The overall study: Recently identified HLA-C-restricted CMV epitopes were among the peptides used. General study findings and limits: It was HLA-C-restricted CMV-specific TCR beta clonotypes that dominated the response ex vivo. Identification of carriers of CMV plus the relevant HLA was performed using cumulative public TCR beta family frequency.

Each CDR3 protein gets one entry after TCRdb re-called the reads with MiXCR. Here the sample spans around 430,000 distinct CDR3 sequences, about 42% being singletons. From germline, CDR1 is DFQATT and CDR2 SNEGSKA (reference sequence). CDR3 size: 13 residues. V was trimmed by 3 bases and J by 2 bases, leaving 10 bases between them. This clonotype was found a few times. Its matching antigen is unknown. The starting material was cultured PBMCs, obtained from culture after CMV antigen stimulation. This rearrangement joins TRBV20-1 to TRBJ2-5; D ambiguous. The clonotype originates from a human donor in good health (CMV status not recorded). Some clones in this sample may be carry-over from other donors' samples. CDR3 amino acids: CSASYEEQETQYF. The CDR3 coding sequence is TGCAGTGCTAGTTATGAGGAACAAGAGACCCAGTACTTC.